The rows below give T cell receptor beta chains drawn from one sample of a study of blood T cells in healthy people across ages. TCRdb processed the 5' RACE reads anew with MiXCR; each CDR3 protein has one entry. The sample has roughly 1,500,000 distinct CDR3 sequences, around 35% seen once. The sample comprised blood. These receptors all stem from a woman aged 25 to 39 in good health. CDR3s include the opening cysteine and the closing phenylalanine or tryptophan. Fields, in order: V gene, J gene, CDR3 protein.

V: TRBV7-9; J: TRBJ2-5; CDR3: CASSLKDRVLETQYF
V: TRBV12-3/TRBV12-4; J: TRBJ1-2; CDR3: CASSLGDRGSCGYTF
V: TRBV29-1; J: TRBJ1-2; CDR3: CSVVEGMGGYTF
V: TRBV6-1; J: TRBJ1-5; CDR3: CASSDRGVSNQPQHF
V: TRBV7-9; J: TRBJ2-1; CDR3: CASSTGLAANNEQFF
V: TRBV11-2; J: TRBJ2-3; CDR3: CASSLELAGTGTQYF
V: TRBV18; J: TRBJ2-4; CDR3: CASSHSVAKNIQYF
V: TRBV5-1; J: TRBJ2-7; CDR3: CASSLRDRVTEQYF
V: TRBV7-8; J: TRBJ2-1; CDR3: CASSLSTGRYNEQFF
V: TRBV3-1; J: TRBJ1-2; CDR3: CASSPTGGAFHGYTF
V: TRBV9; J: TRBJ2-5; CDR3: CASSVKDRQETQYF
V: TRBV2; J: TRBJ2-3; CDR3: CASATGAGNTDTQYF
V: TRBV9; J: TRBJ1-6; CDR3: CASSATGGNNSPLHF
V: TRBV10-3; J: TRBJ2-1; CDR3: CAIGRQNFNEQFF
V: TRBV10-3; J: TRBJ2-3; CDR3: CAISDTGPESTDTQYF
V: TRBV11-2; J: TRBJ2-3; CDR3: CASSLVGELSDTQYF
V: TRBV15; J: TRBJ2-1; CDR3: CATRGVSEGPYEQFF
V: TRBV14; J: TRBJ2-5; CDR3: CASSQDLAPSGETQYF
V: TRBV7-3; J: TRBJ2-1; CDR3: CASSLNSGTSGANEQFF
V: TRBV28; J: TRBJ2-3; CDR3: CASTEPGRDSVDTQYF
V: TRBV6-6; J: TRBJ1-2; CDR3: CASSYSTGAGYGYTF
V: TRBV10-2; J: TRBJ1-2; CDR3: CASSDGTTILYGYTF
V: TRBV29-1; J: TRBJ1-1; CDR3: CSVFWGARDTEAFF
V: TRBV4-2; J: TRBJ2-1; CDR3: CASSQGLAGGNSYNEQFF
V: TRBV20-1; J: TRBJ2-7; CDR3: CSAMLSSYEQYF
V: TRBV20-1; J: TRBJ2-6; CDR3: CSARDIVQGANVLTF
V: TRBV24-1; J: TRBJ2-5; CDR3: CATSDDIIQETQYF